This T cell receptor beta chain stems from a study of blood T cell repertoires in COVID-19. Across the whole study: The study drew acute and convalescent COVID-19 samples from the United States, Italy and Spain.

Libraries were prepared by immunoSEQ multiplex PCR; TCRdb keeps only in-frame clonotypes and omits some of them. Of fewer than 500,000 clones in the sample, roughly 90% are singletons; the top ten hold over 1.1%. CDR3 size: 19 residues. The germline V gene encodes CDR1 LGHDT and CDR2 YNNKEL (reference sequence). The V and J ends lost 3 bases and 0 bases, in that order; junction bases with no gene match: 11. Input material: peripheral blood. This TCR was recovered from a woman in her twenties or thirties with active or convalescent COVID-19. The genes are TRBV3-1 (or the pseudogene TRBV3-2) and TRBJ1-2; 12 nucleotides match TRBD1. The CDR3 protein is CASSQDRSGTGGANYGYTF. In nucleotides, the CDR3 is TGTGCCAGCAGCCAGGACAGGTCTGGGACAGGGGGCGCTAACTATGGCTACACCTTC.